The T cell receptor (beta chain) under discussion was sequenced for a study of T-cell memory formation after mild COVID-19. The V and J ends lost 4 bases and 8 bases, in that order; junction bases with no gene match: 4. The CDR3 totals 12 residues. Germline values: CDR1 SGHDT, CDR2 YYEEEE. TCRdb reprocessed the 5' RACE reads with MiXCR, giving one entry per CDR3 protein. Of around 370,000 distinct CDR3 sequences listed, around 20% are singletons. The sequencing input was PBMCs or a T cell subset sorted from them (not recorded which). This chain connects TRBV5-6 to TRBJ1-2; TRBD1 matches 8 bases. This receptor was taken from an adult woman who had mild COVID-19 (a few samples of this study predate the infection). Cell type and time point are not known. DNA for the CDR3: TGTGCCAGCAGCCAGGGACAGGAAGGCTACACCTTC. Its protein is CASSQGQEGYTF.